This is a list of T cell receptor beta chains from one sample in a study of response to subunit inactivated influenza vaccine. TCRdb re-analysed the RT-PCR reads in MiXCR, keeping a single row per CDR3 protein. The repertoire holds about 190,000 distinct CDR3 sequences, with around 14% as singletons. The sequencing used CD8+ T cells sorted from PBMCs, collected 5 days after vaccination. The receptors originated from a man aged 45-65 years who received an inactivated influenza vaccine. The CDR3 runs from the conserved cysteine through the conserved F or W. D genes are given only for firm matches. A row's size may be missing; if present it is once, few, many or a size class.

DNA | CDR3 | J | D | size | V
TGCGCCAGCAGCCAGAGACAGGGCGCCATTCAGTACTTC | CASSQRQGAIQYF | TRBJ2-4 | TRBD1 | . | TRBV4-3
TGTGCCAGCAGTTACGGGGACATAAGCGAGCAGTACTTC | CASSYGDISEQYF | TRBJ2-7 | . | . | TRBV6-2/TRBV6-3
TGTGCCAGCAGTTCGGGACTAGTTTTACTAAACAATGAGCAGTTCTTC | CASSSGLVLLNNEQFF | TRBJ2-1 | TRBD2 | . | TRBV28
TGTGCCAGCGCCAGGGGGAGGGCAGCCTACGAGCAGTACTTC | CASARGRAAYEQYF | TRBJ2-7 | . | few | TRBV28
TGCAGCGTGACGGGGGGCTCCGACTATGGCTACACCTTC | CSVTGGSDYGYTF | TRBJ1-2 | . | few | TRBV29-1
TGTGCCAGCAGCTTGGGGAGCTCTGGGGCCAACGTCCTGACTTTC | CASSLGSSGANVLTF | TRBJ2-6 | . | . | TRBV7-9
TGTGCCAGCAGCAACGACGGACTTTCATTGAGGAATGAGCAGTTCTTC | CASSNDGLSLRNEQFF | TRBJ2-1 | . | many | TRBV7-8
TGTGCCAGCAGTTACTCGTACGGGGGTGAAGAGACCCAGTACTTC | CASSYSYGGEETQYF | TRBJ2-5 | . | few | TRBV6-5
TGTGCCAGCAGCTATACAGGGGATAATTCACCCCTCCACTTT | CASSYTGDNSPLHF | TRBJ1-6 | TRBD1 | few | TRBV7-2
TGCAGTGCTACTCGAGCGGGGGGGACAGATACGCAGTATTTT | CSATRAGGTDTQYF | TRBJ2-3 | TRBD2 | . | TRBV20-1
TGTGCCAGCAGTTACGGGGACTATGGCTACACCTTC | CASSYGDYGYTF | TRBJ1-2 | . | many | TRBV6-5
TGTGCCAGCAGCCAAGGACAGGGGTACCAAGAGACCCAGTACTTC | CASSQGQGYQETQYF | TRBJ2-5 | TRBD1 | few | TRBV4-2
TGTGCCAGCAGTCTCCGGGACAGGGTACCCCTATCCTACGAGCAGTACTTC | CASSLRDRVPLSYEQYF | TRBJ2-7 | TRBD1 | few | TRBV6-2/TRBV6-3
TGTGCCAGCAGCCATGAGGGACAGTCCCCCGGCGAGCAGTACTTC | CASSHEGQSPGEQYF | TRBJ2-7 | TRBD1 | few | TRBV4-2
TGTGCCAGCAGCGGAGCCAGAGGGGAACCCAAAAACATTCAGTACTTC | CASSGARGEPKNIQYF | TRBJ2-4 | . | . | TRBV9
TGTGCCAGCAGTTACAGGGGGGACTACGAGCAGTACTTC | CASSYRGDYEQYF | TRBJ2-7 | . | few | TRBV6-6
TGTGCCAGCAGTTTACTGGGGGCGCTCGGGGCCAACGTCCTGACTTTC | CASSLLGALGANVLTF | TRBJ2-6 | . | . | TRBV12-3/TRBV12-4
TGCGCCAGCAGCGTACTCAGGGAAGGAGGGAACACTGAAGCTTTCTTT | CASSVLREGGNTEAFF | TRBJ1-1 | . | . | TRBV5-1